This entry lists 27 T cell receptor beta chains sequenced from one sample in a study of regulatory T cells in long-lasting Graves disease. Regarding time point: newly diagnosed GD, antithyroid drugs for less than 3 months. Construction of the TCR library relied on RNA isolated from PBMCs. Construction of the TCR beta libraries employed iRepertoire HTBI primers in conjunction with Arm-PCR of CDR3 regions. TCRdb re-derived calls from the multiplex PCR reads in MiXCR, one entry per CDR3 protein. The sample consists of around 400,000 distinct CDR3 sequences, around 15% of them appearing once. Sequencing was performed on peripheral blood mononuclear cells (PBMCs), taken at new diagnosis, from a patient treated with antithyroid drugs. Receptors were obtained from a female donor with Graves disease.

This clonotype was counted ten times or more. The chain combines TRBV11-2 with TRBJ1-4; D gene uncertain. Trimming took off 5 bases at V and 5 bases at J, with 24 bases between the two ends. CDR3 length equals 18 residues. Germline V gives CDR1 SGHAT, CDR2 FQNNGV. The chain's CDR3 is CASSPNLAGPRINEKLFF. Here the CDR3 DNA reads TGTGCCAGCAGCCCCAATCTGGCGGGTCCCAGGATCAATGAAAAACTGTTTTTT.

This clonotype was counted only a few times. The chain couples TRBV4-1 to TRBJ2-7; no reliable D call. The V end lost 0 bases, the J end lost 5 bases, and 14 bases lay between the germline ends. CDR3 length: 15 amino acids. Germline lookup yields CDR1 MGHRA and CDR2 YSYEKL. This CDR3 reads CASSQEVGGPDEQYF. The CDR3 bases are TGCGCCAGCAGCCAAGAGGTGGGTGGGCCAGACGAGCAGTACTTC.

This clonotype was counted many times. The chain uses TRBV5-5 and TRBJ2-1; D call uncertain. Germline CDR1 is SGHKS and CDR2 is YYEKEE (reference sequence). The V end lost 3 bases, the J end lost 12 bases, and 16 bases lay between the germline ends. The length of the CDR3 is 13 residues. The CDR3 DNA reads TGTGCCAGCAGCTATCAGGACCGGGTCGGGCAGTTCTTC. Translated: CASSYQDRVGQFF.

In this sample, this clonotype turned up many times. V and J are TRBV7-9 and TRBJ2-7, with D perhaps TRBD1 or TRBD2 (6 bases each). This CDR3 has 14 residues. V was clipped by 8 bases and J by 2 bases, with 16 bases between them. The germline V gene encodes CDR1 SEHNR and CDR2 FQNEAQ (reference sequence). The DNA for the CDR3 is TGTGCCAGCGAAGGGGGGTTGGGGGCCTACGAGCAGTACTTC. This sequence encodes CASEGGLGAYEQYF.

This clonotype was seen at least ten times. The chain recombines TRBV12-3 or TRBV12-4 with TRBJ1-1; 9 bases agree with TRBD1. V trimming: 8 bases; J trimming: 4 bases; junction bases outside the gene matches: 11. The CDR3 is 15 amino acids. Here the CDR3 DNA reads TGTGCCAGCGAGACAGGGGGGGTCGGACGCACTGAAGCTTTCTTT. Its translation: CASETGGVGRTEAFF.

In this sample, this clonotype turned up many times. The chain is built from TRBV5-1 and TRBJ1-2; D is undetermined. The CDR3 spans 13 residues. CDR1 and CDR2 from the germline V gene are SGHRS and YFSETQ. V was cut by 1 base and J by 7 bases, with 11 bases left in between. The CDR3 coding sequence is TGCGCCAGCAGCTTGAACAGATTCGGTGGCTACACCTTC. Translating it yields CASSLNRFGGYTF.

This clonotype was detected only a few times. V usage is TRBV6-2 or TRBV6-3 and J usage is TRBJ2-7; D ambiguous. V lost 5 bases to trimming and J lost 1 base, with 12 bases between them. CDR3 length: 14 amino acids. CDR1 and CDR2 from the germline V gene are MNHEY and SVGEGT. This CDR3 reads CASSVDGYSYEQYF. The CDR3 nucleotides read TGTGCCAGCAGTGTCGACGGATATTCCTACGAGCAGTACTTC.

The rearrangement joins TRBV18 to TRBJ1-1, with 9 bases lining up with TRBD1. Germline-derived CDR1 and CDR2 are KGHSH and LQKENI. With V trimmed by 6 bases and J by 4 bases, 12 bases remained unmatched. The length of the CDR3 is 16 residues. CDR3 loop: CASSQRSYRGLTEAFF. CDR3 nucleotide sequence: TGTGCCAGCTCTCAACGTAGCTACAGGGGGCTCACTGAAGCTTTCTTT.

The CDR3 nucleotides read TGCAGTGCTAGGGTAGCGGGAGCCACAGATACGCAGTATTTT. Translating gives CSARVAGATDTQYF. The V call is TRBV20-1, the J call TRBJ2-3; TRBD2 aligns across 9 bases. CDR3 size: 14 residues. Germline values: CDR1 DFQATT, CDR2 SNEGSKA (reference sequence). V dropped 3 bases and J dropped 2; count of bases not matched to a gene: 3.

This clonotype has ten or more counts. The V call is TRBV12-3 or TRBV12-4, the J call TRBJ2-1; D is unresolved. This CDR3 is 13 amino acids long. Deletions cut 6 bases from V and 9 bases from J, with 15 bases between. In nucleotides, the CDR3 is TGTGCCAGCAGCCTCATGACGAGAGGTGAGCAGTTCTTC. Translating it yields CASSLMTRGEQFF.

For this clonotype: One end of the junction varies from germline; a read error may be responsible. The V gene is TRBV28, the J gene TRBJ1-3; tentative D call: TRBD1 (5 bases). Germline V CDR1 and CDR2: MDHEN, SYDVKM. This CDR3 contains 14 residues. The CDR3 DNA is TGTGCCGGCAGTTTAAGGGGATCTGGAAACACCATATATTTT. This sequence encodes CAGSLRGSGNTIYF.

The V call is TRBV19, the J call TRBJ1-1; possibly TRBD1 for D (6 bases). Trimming removed 4 bases from V and 4 bases from J, with 7 bases in between. Germline values: CDR1 LNHDA, CDR2 SQIVND (reference sequence). CDR3 length equals 12 residues. The CDR3 DNA reads as TGTGCCAGTAGTACCAGGGGCACTGAAGCTTTCTTT. It translates to CASSTRGTEAFF.

This chain links TRBV5-4 with TRBJ2-5; TRBD2 agrees at 9 bases. Looked up from germline, CDR1 is SGHNT and CDR2 is YYREEE (reference sequence). Trimming took 0 bases from V and 3 from J; bases not matched to a gene: 9. The CDR3 has 17 residues. Here the CDR3 DNA reads TGTGCCAGCAGCTTGGTGGGGAGCGGGGGGCGGGAAGAGACCCAGTACTTC. Its protein is CASSLVGSGGREETQYF. Full variable domain (outside the CDR3, taken from reference TRBV5-4 and TRBJ2-5): ETGVTQSPTHLIKTRGQQVTLRCSSQSGHNTVSWYQQALGQGPQFIFQYYREEENGRGNFPPRFSGLQFPNYSSELNVNALELDDSALYLCASSLVGSGGREETQYFGPGTRLLVL.

There are many counts of this clonotype. V usage is TRBV29-1 and J usage is TRBJ1-1; D unresolved. Trimming took off 1 base at V and 7 bases at J, with 13 bases between the two ends. This CDR3 contains 13 residues. Looked up from germline, CDR1 is SQVTM and CDR2 is ANQGSEA. The CDR3, as DNA: TGCAGCGTTGAAGGAAGGGCAGCCAGTGAAGCTTTCTTT. It translates to CSVEGRAASEAFF.

The J gene is TRBJ1-2, the V gene TRBV6-1, with D maybe TRBD1 (5 bases). The germline V gene encodes CDR1 MNHNS and CDR2 SASEGT. The CDR3 runs to 14 residues. The V end was cut by 4 bases, the J end by 8 bases, with 17 bases between. The CDR3 nucleotides read TGTGCCAGCAGTGGACAGAGGGTCGGCTTGGGCTACACCTTC. Amino acids: CASSGQRVGLGYTF.

The chain joins TRBV28 to TRBJ2-3; weak D call: TRBD1 (7 bases). From germline, CDR1 is MDHEN and CDR2 SYDVKM. V lost 6 bases and J 0 bases, leaving 13 bases between the germline ends. This CDR3 region has 15 residues. The CDR3 coding sequence is TGTGCCAGCAGGACAGGGACTGGGAGCACAGATACGCAGTATTTT. Its translation is CASRTGTGSTDTQYF. Together with reference TRBV28 and TRBJ2-3, the CDR3 gives the full variable domain: DVKVTQSSRYLVKRTGEKVFLECVQDMDHENMFWYRQDPGLGLRLIYFSYDVKMKEKGDIPEGYSVSREKKERFSLILESASTNQTSMYLCASRTGTGSTDTQYFGPGTRLTVL.

This sequence joins TRBV7-2 and TRBJ2-1, with D perhaps TRBD1 (6 bases). The V gene's germline CDR1 is SGHTA and CDR2 FQGNSA. V was pared by 5 bases and J by 10 bases, with 9 bases between. This CDR3 region has 11 residues. CDR3 residues: CASSQDSEQFF. The CDR3 region has the DNA TGTGCCAGCAGCCAGGACAGCGAGCAGTTCTTC.

In its sample, this clonotype was seen many times. V gene TRBV7-2 combines with J gene TRBJ2-5; D possibly corresponds to TRBD2 (5 bases). The germline gives CDR1 SGHTA, CDR2 FQGNSA. CDR3 length: 13 amino acids. Trimming removed 1 base from V and 13 bases from J, with 16 bases in between. The CDR3 DNA is TGTGCCAGCAGCTTAGAGGCTGCGGGTCGGAGGTACTTC. It specifies CASSLEAAGRRYF.

This clonotype was seen repeatedly, ten times or more. The rearrangement uses TRBV5-8 and TRBJ2-7; TRBD1 agrees at 9 bases. CDR1 SGHTS and CDR2 YDEGEE come from the germline V gene. V shed 4 bases, J shed 2 bases, and the junction held 4 bases outside the gene matches. The CDR3 length is 14 residues. The CDR3 nucleotides read TGTGCCAGCAGCGGGGGACAGGGAACCTACGAGCAGTACTTC. The encoded protein is CASSGGQGTYEQYF.

This clonotype was seen many times. V usage is TRBV29-1 and J usage is TRBJ2-7; D may match TRBD1 or TRBD2 (5 bases each). V lost 5 bases, J lost 2 bases, and 19 bases lay in between. The CDR3 consists of 15 residues. Germline-derived CDR1 and CDR2 are SQVTM and ANQGSEA. The CDR3, as DNA: TGCAGCGTTATCTTTCGGGACGGCATAACCTACGAGCAGTACTTC. This encodes CSVIFRDGITYEQYF.

Ten or more counts support this clonotype. The chain carries TRBV10-3 and TRBJ1-1, with 9 bases matching TRBD1. The CDR3 totals 15 residues. V trimming: 8 bases; J trimming: 5 bases; junction bases outside the gene matches: 12. Germline CDR1 ENHRY, CDR2 SYGVKD. The CDR3 loop reads CAIRVLNRGRTEAFF. As DNA, the CDR3 is TGTGCCATCCGGGTTTTAAACAGGGGGCGGACTGAAGCTTTCTTT.

This clonotype was seen ten or more times. The chain employs TRBV3-1 and TRBJ2-7; tentatively, D is TRBD1 (5 bases). Germline CDR1 and CDR2: LGHDT and YNNKEL (reference sequence). This CDR3 has 15 residues. V was clipped by 0 bases and J by 2 bases, with 11 bases between them. The CDR3 loop is CASSQESAGTYEQYF. The CDR3 DNA sequence: TGTGCCAGCAGCCAAGAGTCGGCAGGGACCTACGAGCAGTACTTC.

This clonotype was seen at least ten times. The rearrangement joins TRBV6-2 or TRBV6-3 to TRBJ1-1; D is unresolved. The CDR3 covers 11 residues. V was cut by 10 bases and J by 10 bases, with 16 bases left in between. Germline CDR1 reads MNHEY; CDR2 reads SVGEGT. For the CDR3, the DNA is TGTGCCACCCAGGAGCGGGAGGGAGCTTTCTTT. Translated, it gives CATQEREGAFF.

The sample holds many counts of this clonotype. The chain is built from TRBV3-1 and TRBJ2-2; 7 bases agree with TRBD1. Germline CDR1 is LGHDT and CDR2 is YNNKEL (reference sequence). This CDR3 spans 14 amino acids. V lost 6 bases and J lost 5; bases outside the gene matches: 6. CDR3 residues: CASSLLQGTGELFF. The CDR3 DNA is TGTGCCAGCAGTTTACTACAGGGGACCGGGGAGCTGTTTTTT.

This clonotype has at least ten counts. V is TRBV20-1 and J is TRBJ2-1; D is perhaps TRBD2 (6 bases). The CDR3 is 15 amino acids. V was cut by 1 base and J by 2 bases, with 12 bases left in between. The V gene's germline CDR1 is DFQATT and CDR2 SNEGSKA (reference sequence). DNA for the CDR3: TGCAGTGCTAGAGTCGGAGGGAACGCCTACAATGAGCAGTTCTTC. As protein: CSARVGGNAYNEQFF.

This clonotype appeared many times. The chain links TRBV30 to TRBJ2-5; TRBD2 matches 7 bases. CDR3 length: 13 amino acids. Trimming took 3 bases from V and 7 from J; bases not matched to a gene: 8. Looked up from germline, CDR1 is GTSNPN and CDR2 is SVGIG (reference sequence). The CDR3 region has the DNA TGTGCCTGGAGCCAGCGGGGTAATGGGACCCAGTACTTC. Protein product: CAWSQRGNGTQYF.

This clonotype has just a few counts. The chain joins TRBV4-1 to TRBJ2-2; TRBD1 agrees at 8 bases. This CDR3 has 15 residues. Germline V gene lookup returns CDR1 MGHRA and CDR2 YSYEKL. With 4 bases clipped from V and 3 bases from J, the junction kept 4 bases outside the gene matches. CDR3 nucleotides: TGCGCCAGCAGCCTACGACAGGGGTACACCGGGGAGCTGTTTTTT. It yields the protein CASSLRQGYTGELFF.